The present T cell receptor (beta chain) was sequenced within a study of OX40 agonist ivuxolimab in advanced cancers. Study summary: Eligibility rules accepted prior anti-PD-1, anti-PD-L1 or anti-CTLA-4 therapy, and around 44% had some. Study observations and caveats: Clones of CD4+ and CD8+ blood T cells grew by week 6 at doses of 0.1 to 3.0 mg/kg.

Details on this clone: As yet, its antigen is unknown.

The germline V and J ends were trimmed by 4 bases and 11 bases, with 18 bases remaining between them. This CDR3 comprises 13 residues. Germline lookup yields CDR1 SGDLS and CDR2 YYNGEE. The method was immunoSEQ multiplex PCR; TCRdb's version includes in-frame clones alone and lacks a portion of them. Of roughly 77,000 clones listed, around 93% are singletons. This specimen was CD4+ or CD8+ T cells sorted from blood, taken in a trial of the OX40 agonist ivuxolimab. This TCR derives from an adult with an advanced solid tumor such as melanoma, head and neck, liver or kidney cancer. The chain combines TRBV9 with TRBJ2-5; D may be TRBD2 (6 bases). The CDR3 nucleotides read TGTGCCAGCAGCTCCGGAGGGCTATCACAGCAGTACTTC. It encodes CASSSGGLSQQYF.